This is a list of T cell receptor beta chains from one sample in a study of T-cell reconstitution after alpha-beta-depleted transplantation in children. TCRdb re-derived calls from the PCR reads in MiXCR, one entry per CDR3 protein. The table has approximately 420,000 distinct CDR3 sequences, 11% seen once. Here the sequenced sample was PBMCs from the stem cell graft donor, taken from the stem cell graft. These TCRs come from a human donor who donated a stem cell graft to a child with acute myeloid leukemia. Each CDR3 is given with its conserved first and last residue. A D gene is named only where the DNA matches it firmly. Where a row states a size, it is once, few, many or the class of an expanded clone; other rows omit it.

>-|TRBJ2-3|-|TRBV6-2/TRBV6-3
TGTGCCAGCAGAGAGCTGACGGATACGCAGTATTTT
CASRELTDTQYF
>few|TRBJ1-2|-|TRBV18
TGTGCCAGCTCAGGGGTCGAACAGTCTAACTATGGCTACACCTTC
CASSGVEQSNYGYTF
>few|TRBJ2-4|-|TRBV2
TGTGCCAGCAGTGAAGCAAAGTTGGACATTCAGTACTTC
CASSEAKLDIQYF
>few|TRBJ1-1|TRBD1|TRBV9
TGTGCCAGCAGCGTAGAGCCGACAGGGGGGCTCACTGAAGCTTTCTTT
CASSVEPTGGLTEAFF
>many|TRBJ1-4|-|TRBV29-1
TGCAGCGTTGAAGATCTGGGCGGAGAAAAACTGTTTTTT
CSVEDLGGEKLFF
>-|TRBJ1-1|-|TRBV10-3
TGTGCCATCAGTGATTTGGGACCGAACACTGAAGCTTTCTTT
CAISDLGPNTEAFF
>many|TRBJ1-1|TRBD1|TRBV5-5
TGTGCCAGCACCTGGACAGGCGAGAACACTGAAGCTTTCTTT
CASTWTGENTEAFF
>few|TRBJ2-1|-|TRBV27
TGTGCCAGCAGTTTAGCGGTTGCCCACAATGAGCAGTTCTTC
CASSLAVAHNEQFF
>many|TRBJ2-3|TRBD2|TRBV10-3
TGTGCCATCAGTGAGACGAGGACTAGTGCAGATACGCAGTATTTT
CAISETRTSADTQYF
>few|TRBJ1-5|-|TRBV5-1
TGCGCCAGCAGCACGGACGGGAAAAATCAGCCCCAGCATTTT
CASSTDGKNQPQHF
>few|TRBJ2-3|-|TRBV12-3/TRBV12-4
TGTGCCAGCAGATTCGGCGGCACAGATACGCAGTATTTT
CASRFGGTDTQYF
>-|TRBJ1-3|-|TRBV9
TGTGCCAGCAGCGTAGGGGACGGGCCCTCTGGAAACACCATATATTTT
CASSVGDGPSGNTIYF
>few|TRBJ2-3|TRBD2|TRBV7-8
TGTGCCAGCAGCTCTGGGACTAGCGGGAGAGTGGATACGCAGTATTTT
CASSSGTSGRVDTQYF
>many|TRBJ2-5|-|TRBV21-1
TGTGCCAGCACCCGACTAGCGGGAGTCCAAGAGACCCAGTACTTC
CASTRLAGVQETQYF
>-|TRBJ2-3|TRBD2|TRBV5-1
TGCGCCAGCAGCGGGACTAGCGGGTTTGATACGCAGTATTTT
CASSGTSGFDTQYF
>few|TRBJ2-1|-|TRBV19
TGTGCCAGTAGTATTTACGGGAAAGGAAATGAGCAGTTCTTC
CASSIYGKGNEQFF
>few|TRBJ2-5|-|TRBV20-1
TGCAGTGCTACGCTTCGACGCCTCCAAGAGACCCAGTACTTC
CSATLRRLQETQYF
>-|TRBJ2-3|-|TRBV12-3/TRBV12-4
TGTGCCAGCAGTTTTTCGGGGGCGGGAGATACGCAGTATTTT
CASSFSGAGDTQYF
>few|TRBJ2-2|-|TRBV5-5
TGTGCCAGCAGCTTCGGCAGGGTAGCTAACACCGGGGAGCTGTTTTTT
CASSFGRVANTGELFF
>-|TRBJ1-1|-|TRBV11-1
TGTGCCAGCAGCTTAGTTGGCAGAAGCTCGAGCATGAACACTGAAGCTTTCTTT
CASSLVGRSSSMNTEAFF
>few|TRBJ2-7|-|TRBV10-3
TGTGCCACCCATGGCGCTATCTCCTACGAGCAGTACTTC
CATHGAISYEQYF
>-|TRBJ1-6|TRBD1|TRBV5-6
TGTGCCAGCAGCACCGGACAGGGAAGGGGTTCACCCCTCCACTTT
CASSTGQGRGSPLHF
>many|TRBJ2-3|-|TRBV15
TGTGCCACCAGCAGAAAGACTCACCCAGTAGACCCCACAGATACGCAGTATTTT
CATSRKTHPVDPTDTQYF
>few|TRBJ2-5|TRBD2|TRBV20-1
TGCAGTGCTAGGAGGCTAGCGGGGGGGCGGACAGAGACCCAGTACTTC
CSARRLAGGRTETQYF
>few|TRBJ2-3|-|TRBV6-1
TGTGCCAGCAGGCAAGGGACGATGGGTGCGACAGATACGCAGTATTTT
CASRQGTMGATDTQYF
>many|TRBJ1-2|-|TRBV11-2
TGTGCCAGCAGCCACCTGGGGGGGGACCAATTCCTGGAGGGCTACACCTTC
CASSHLGGDQFLEGYTF
>-|TRBJ2-5|-|TRBV12-5
TGTGCTAGTGGTCCCCCCGGGGTGGAGACCCAGTACTTC
CASGPPGVETQYF
>few|TRBJ2-1|-|TRBV5-6
TGTGCCAGCAGCCAGCCTACGGACAGCTACAATGAGCAGTTCTTC
CASSQPTDSYNEQFF
>-|TRBJ2-5|-|TRBV20-1
TGCAGTGCTAGAGATTGGGGGCAGCAAGAGACCCAGTACTTC
CSARDWGQQETQYF
>few|TRBJ2-7|TRBD2|TRBV12-3/TRBV12-4
TGTGCCAGCAGCATTAGCGGGAGAACACCCTACGAGCAGTACTTC
CASSISGRTPYEQYF
>few|TRBJ2-7|-|TRBV11-1
TGTGCCAGCAGCTTATCGACAGCCTACGAGCAGTACTTC
CASSLSTAYEQYF
>few|TRBJ1-2|TRBD1|TRBV20-1
TGCAGTGCCAGACAGGGATATGGCTACACCTTC
CSARQGYGYTF
>-|TRBJ2-3|TRBD2|TRBV4-3
TGCGCCAGCAGCCAAGACCCCAGGGCGGGAGTAGATACGCAGTATTTT
CASSQDPRAGVDTQYF
>-|TRBJ1-2|-|TRBV4-3
TGCGCCAGCAGCCAGTCCCCTGCGCAGGGCATGGGTGGCTACACCTTC
CASSQSPAQGMGGYTF
>few|TRBJ2-3|TRBD1|TRBV6-2/TRBV6-3
TGTGCCAGCAGGGAGACAGGGGTGGTCGCAGATACGCAGTATTTT
CASRETGVVADTQYF
>few|TRBJ2-3|TRBD2|TRBV5-6
TGTGCCAGCGCACCTAGCGGGGGGGCCGGGGATACGCAGTATTTT
CASAPSGGAGDTQYF
>few|TRBJ1-2|TRBD1|TRBV5-1
TGCGCCAGCAGCTATGGACAGGGGGCTGACTATGGCTACACCTTC
CASSYGQGADYGYTF
>many|TRBJ1-5|TRBD1|TRBV5-6
TGTGCCAGCAGCTCCAAAGGACAGGGTGTGAATCAGCCCCAGCATTTT
CASSSKGQGVNQPQHF
>many|TRBJ2-2|-|TRBV5-1
TGCGCCAGCAGCTTGGCCCCGGGAGCTACGAACACCGGGGAGCTGTTTTTT
CASSLAPGATNTGELFF
>few|TRBJ2-3|-|TRBV6-1
TGTGCCACTTCCTACAGGGACCGCACAGATACGCAGTATTTT
CATSYRDRTDTQYF
>few|TRBJ2-5|-|TRBV12-3/TRBV12-4
TGTGCCAGTAGCCCCGCGGAAGAGACCCAGTACTTC
CASSPAEETQYF
>few|TRBJ1-3|-|TRBV18
TGTGCCAGCTCACCAACAGCGGAAGGAAACACCATATATTTT
CASSPTAEGNTIYF
>few|TRBJ2-2|TRBD1|TRBV5-1
TGCGCCAGCAGCATGCGACAGGGGAACACCGGGGAGCTGTTTTTT
CASSMRQGNTGELFF
>few|TRBJ2-1|TRBD2|TRBV12-3/TRBV12-4
TGTGCCAGCAGCCCCGGGCCTAGCGGAGGCAATGAGCAGTTCTTC
CASSPGPSGGNEQFF